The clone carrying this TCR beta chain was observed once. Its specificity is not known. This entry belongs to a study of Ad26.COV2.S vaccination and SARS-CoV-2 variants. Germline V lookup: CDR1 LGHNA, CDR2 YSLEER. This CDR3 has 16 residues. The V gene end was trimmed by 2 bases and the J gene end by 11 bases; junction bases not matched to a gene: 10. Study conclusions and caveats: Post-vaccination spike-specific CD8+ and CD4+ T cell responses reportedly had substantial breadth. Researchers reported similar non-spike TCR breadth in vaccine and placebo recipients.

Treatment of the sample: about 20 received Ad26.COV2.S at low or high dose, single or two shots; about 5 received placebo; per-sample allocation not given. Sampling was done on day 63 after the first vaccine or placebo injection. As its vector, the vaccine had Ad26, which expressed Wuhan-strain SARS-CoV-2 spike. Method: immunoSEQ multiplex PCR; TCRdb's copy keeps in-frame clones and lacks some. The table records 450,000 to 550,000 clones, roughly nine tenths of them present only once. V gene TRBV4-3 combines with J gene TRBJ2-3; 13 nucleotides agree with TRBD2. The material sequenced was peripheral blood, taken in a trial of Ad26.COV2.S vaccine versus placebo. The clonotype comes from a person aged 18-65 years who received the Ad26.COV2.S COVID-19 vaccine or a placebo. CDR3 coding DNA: TGCGCCAGCAGCCAAAGCGGGGCACTAGCGGGAGGGCGGCAGTATTTT. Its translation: CASSQSGALAGGRQYF.